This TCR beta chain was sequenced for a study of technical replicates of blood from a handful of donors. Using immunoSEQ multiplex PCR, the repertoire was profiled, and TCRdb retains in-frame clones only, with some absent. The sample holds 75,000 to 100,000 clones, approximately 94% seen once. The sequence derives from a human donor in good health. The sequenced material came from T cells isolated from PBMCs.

The DNA for the CDR3 is TGTGCCAGCAGCCCCCTAGGTTGGGGCTCCGAGCAGTACTTC. Amino acids: CASSPLGWGSEQYF. This chain links TRBV4-2 with TRBJ2-7; perhaps TRBD1 as D (5 bases). The germline CDR1 and CDR2 sequences are LGHNA and YNFKEQ. Trimming left V 4 bases short and J 6 bases short, with 16 bases between. The CDR3 spans 14 residues.